This T cell receptor beta chain was sequenced during a study of cytomegalovirus exposure and HLA in healthy donors (TCRdb year 2017). For context, the study as a whole: According to a later analysis, the 120 or so validation repertoires were produced on the same platform as the approximately 600 repertoires of the first cohort. To predict cytomegalovirus infection status, the study brought together high-throughput TCR immunosequencing, statistical association of individual TCRs with disease status, and machine learning. A separate validation cohort of some 130 different subjects was used in addition to the roughly 700-subject first cohort. The aim of the study was to test whether cataloging public T cell receptors could identify signatures of past pathogen exposure.

Concerning this clone: Its antigen specificity is not known. No much larger clone exists at a distance of one base, and base qualities are not known.

V and J lose 1 base and 5 bases, and a span of 21 bases separates them. Reading from cysteine to phenylalanine, the CDR3 counts 18 amino acids. Here the CDR3 DNA is all that survives: 54 bases in frame from base 1. As encoded in the germline V gene, CDR1 is SNHLY while CDR2 is FYNNEI. The donors were included in the validation cohort of over a hundred subjects, a group kept apart from the roughly 670-subject first cohort. What the authors observed across the whole study: Across donors, most TCR sequences were observed very rarely, whereas some public TCRs were present in many individuals. The study gave a list of about 170 TCR beta chains associated with cytomegalovirus. A later analysis lacked HLA typing for the validation cohort, so it scored co-occurrence in that cohort across all 110 or so repertoires. Of the cluster scores, around 95% were above 0 in a later analysis, which found that TCRs clustered in the first cohort also tended to co-occur in the 95 to 150 validation repertoires. The classifier was reported to diagnose cytomegalovirus status with high specificity and sensitivity in both the original and validation cohorts. A few of the identified cytomegalovirus-associated TCR beta chains were confirmed in vitro to be specific for cytomegalovirus antigens. According to the authors, the approach could potentially be generalized to other disease states and immunological phenotypes.

To prepare the library, the immunoSEQ multiplex PCR assay was applied. The original pipeline was this. A statistical classification framework was developed to diagnose cytomegalovirus status using the catalog of TCR beta chain sequences. The clones in this table, taken by TCRdb from immuneACCESS, are in-frame only. Not every clone is retained; where verified, under half of the shortfall comes from an unresolved V gene, and the cause of the rest is unknown. Clone size and V and J calls were adopted from that table, with D and trimming inferred from the DNA. Here the sample has roughly 130,000 clones; about 88% occur a single time. The ten largest make up 9% of the sample.

The sample consisted of PBMCs. The chain couples TRBV2 to TRBJ2-1; the D gene is perhaps TRBD1, from 6 matching bases. The receptor's source is a woman younger than 35 in good health and CMV-seropositive. The nucleotide sequence is given as TGTGCCAGCAGTGAAGAGAATGTAATAGGGGGTAGCGACAATGAGCAGTTCTTC. This is translated as CASSEENVIGGSDNEQFF. Joined to the reference TRBV2 and TRBJ2-1 proteins, this CDR3 gives the full variable domain: EPEVTQTPSHQVTQMGQEVILRCVPISNHLYFYWYRQILGQKVEFLVSFYNNEISEKSEIFDDQFSVERPDGSNFTLKIRSTKLEDSAMYFCASSEENVIGGSDNEQFFGPGTRLTVL.